What follows describes a single TCR beta chain. The data were obtained in a study of patients and donors after allogeneic stem cell transplantation. The CDR3 consists of 12 residues. The germline V gene encodes CDR1 LGHNA and CDR2 YNFKEQ. V lost 0 bases and J lost 6, with 4 bases in between. TCRdb redid the calling of the RT-PCR reads with MiXCR, one entry per CDR3 protein. The sample holds about 76,000 distinct CDR3 sequences, more than 20% seen once. The sequence was obtained from a human donor who was either an allogeneic HSCT recipient or a stem cell or donor lymphocyte infusion donor (not recorded which). It is not recorded whose cells these are; they may come from a transplant donor. V and J are TRBV4-2 and TRBJ2-3; no definite D call. The sequenced sample consisted of blood, either unsorted or a sorted T cell fraction (not recorded which). The DNA of the CDR3 is TGTGCCAGCAGCCAAGAGTGGGATACGCAGTATTTT. Its translation is CASSQEWDTQYF.